This passage covers 7 T cell receptor beta chains from one sample sequenced in a study of shared clonotypes between healthy human individuals. Profiling relied on immunoSEQ multiplex PCR, and the TCRdb table lists in-frame clones only, not all of them. The table shows more than 1,200,000 clones, with around 98.5% occurring only once. The sample taken for sequencing was naive CD4+ T cells sorted from blood. As to subset: CD45RA+ positively selected. These receptor sequences come from a man in his thirties or forties in good health.

The chain has TRBV18 and TRBJ2-7; a weak D match, TRBD2 (5 bases). This CDR3 is built from 15 residues. The germline V gene encodes CDR1 KGHSH and CDR2 LQKENI. Deletions cut 6 bases from V and 1 base from J, with 16 bases between. CDR3 residues: CASSVTVGESYEQYF. CDR3 nucleotide sequence: TGTGCCAGCTCTGTCACCGTCGGGGAATCCTACGAGCAGTACTTC.

This chain links TRBV7-2 with TRBJ1-2; D possibly corresponds to TRBD1 (5 bases). CDR1 and CDR2 (germline): SGHTA, FQGNSA. Trimming pared 4 bases from V and 0 bases from J, leaving 12 bases between. The CDR3 loop spans 15 amino acids. The CDR3 is CASSYIPTANYGYTF. The CDR3 DNA follows: TGTGCCAGCAGCTACATCCCGACAGCTAACTATGGCTACACCTTC. Full variable domain (missing parts from reference TRBV7-2 and TRBJ1-2): GAGVSQSPSNKVTEKGKDVELRCDPISGHTALYWYRQSLGQGLEFLIYFQGNSAPDKSGLPSDRFSAERTGGSVSTLTIQRTQQEDSAVYLCASSYIPTANYGYTFGSGTRLTVV.

V and J are TRBV6-1 and TRBJ1-3; no clear D. The ends were cut back, 6 bases at V and 1 base at J, with 7 bases in the middle. CDR3 length: 13 residues. Germline CDR1 reads MNHNS; CDR2 reads SASEGT. The CDR3 DNA follows: TGTGCCAGCAGAGGGAGGTCTGGAAACACCATATATTTT. Its protein is CASRGRSGNTIYF.

The chain joins TRBV28 to TRBJ2-1, with D uncertain. There are 13 residues in the CDR3. V was trimmed by 7 bases and J by 9 bases, leaving 16 bases between them. Germline-derived CDR1 and CDR2 are MDHEN and SYDVKM. CDR3 nucleotides: TGTGCCAGCACCCCGAGGCCGGTTGGTGAGCAGTTCTTC. Encoded protein: CASTPRPVGEQFF.

The CDR3 sequence: CASSLGVAGGYNEQFF. CDR3 coding DNA: TGTGCCAGCAGCTTAGGAGTAGCGGGAGGGTACAATGAGCAGTTCTTC. V usage is TRBV11-3 and J usage is TRBJ2-1; 11 bases map to TRBD2. There are 16 residues in the CDR3. V gave up 1 base and J gave up 4 bases; unmatched junction bases: 3. Germline loops: CDR1 SGHNT, CDR2 YENEEA.

This clone appeared once. This sequence joins TRBV5-6 and TRBJ1-5; D is possibly TRBD1 (5 bases). Germline CDR1 and CDR2: SGHDT and YYEEEE. This CDR3 spans 14 amino acids. V was cut by 0 bases and J by 5 bases, with 9 bases left in between. The CDR3 nucleotides read TGTGCCAGCAGCTTGGGACAGAGACATCAGCCCCAGCATTTT. Translating it yields CASSLGQRHQPQHF.

V and J are TRBV11-3 and TRBJ2-2; unclear D gene. V lost 8 bases, J lost 0 bases, and 7 bases lay in between. Germline V lookup: CDR1 SGHNT, CDR2 YENEEA. The CDR3 is made up of 13 amino acids. In nucleotides, the CDR3 is TGTGCCAGCTCCTGGACGAACACCGGGGAGCTGTTTTTT. Encoded protein: CASSWTNTGELFF.